Following are 22 T cell receptor beta chains from one sample sequenced in a study of shared clonotypes between healthy human individuals. Measured with immunoSEQ multiplex PCR; TCRdb has only the in-frame clones, and not every one. The sample holds nearly 1 million clones; approximately 76% are singletons and the top ten take approximately 1.5%. Sequencing was carried out using memory CD4+ T cells sorted from blood. Subset described: CD45RA-negative fraction. All receptors derive from a man aged 18 to 29 in good health.

CDR3 amino acids: CASSQEIGQGAPWVTEAFF. CDR3 nucleotides: TGCGCCAGCAGCCAAGAGATCGGGCAGGGGGCACCATGGGTCACTGAAGCTTTCTTT. The V call is TRBV4-3, the J call TRBJ1-1; 8 bases agree with TRBD1. In germline, CDR1 is LGHNA, CDR2 YSLEER. CDR3 size: 19 residues. V lost 0 bases and J lost 4; bases outside the gene matches: 16.

The chain uses TRBV19 and TRBJ2-7; 10 bases fit TRBD1. With V trimmed by 7 bases and J by 3 bases, 9 bases remained unmatched. The germline V gene has CDR1 LNHDA and CDR2 SQIVND (reference sequence). CDR3 length: 15 residues. As DNA, the CDR3 is TGTGCCAGTATCCGGACAGGGGGTGCTAACTACGAGCAGTACTTC. This sequence encodes CASIRTGGANYEQYF.

The chain employs TRBV7-9 and TRBJ2-1; 7 bases agree with TRBD2. V lost 0 bases, J lost 4 bases, and 3 bases stayed unmatched. The germline gives CDR1 SEHNR, CDR2 FQNEAQ (reference sequence). The CDR3 loop spans 15 amino acids. For the CDR3, the DNA is TGTGCCAGCAGCTTAGCCGGGACTAATTACAATGAGCAGTTCTTC. The encoded protein is CASSLAGTNYNEQFF.

The V gene is TRBV2, the J gene TRBJ2-7; D possibly corresponds to TRBD1 (5 bases). The CDR3 loop spans 13 amino acids. The V gene lost 6 bases and the J gene lost 3 bases, with 12 bases spanning the gap. The germline V gene encodes CDR1 SNHLY and CDR2 FYNNEI. As DNA, the CDR3 is TGTGCCAGCAGGCAGACAGAAAACTACGAGCAGTACTTC. Residues: CASRQTENYEQYF.

This chain joins TRBV10-3 and TRBJ1-2, with D uncertain. Per germline, CDR1 ENHRY and CDR2 SYGVKD. Trimming removed 4 bases from V and 2 bases from J, with 8 bases in between. This CDR3 comprises 13 residues. The CDR3 reads CAISAGYNYGYTF. CDR3 nucleotides: TGTGCCATCAGTGCGGGTTACAACTATGGCTACACCTTC.

This clone has only one observation. This specimen includes other DNA sequences encoding the same CDR3. The V and J genes are TRBV18 and TRBJ2-6; 9 nucleotides line up with TRBD1. The J segment lost 0 bases and the V segment lost 3 bases, leaving 3 bases of the junction unmatched. The V gene's germline CDR1 is KGHSH and CDR2 LQKENI. The CDR3 covers 17 residues. Here the CDR3 DNA reads TGTGCCAGCTCACCGGGACAGGGATACTCTGGGGCCAACGTCCTGACTTTC. Its translation is CASSPGQGYSGANVLTF.

For this clone: At one of its ends the junction is not consistent with the germline gene, which may arise from a read error. V usage is TRBV7-7 and J usage is TRBJ2-2; perhaps TRBD1 as D (5 bases). The germline V gene has CDR1 SSHAT and CDR2 FNYEAQ (reference sequence). This CDR3 is built from 14 residues. CDR3 bases: TGTGCTAGCAGCGTCCTCACAGGCGCCGGGGAGCTGTTTTTT. The encoded protein is CASSVLTGAGELFF.

This clone occurred a few times. Other DNA sequences within the sample encode an identical CDR3. The gene calls are TRBV15 and TRBJ2-1; the D gene is possibly TRBD1 (5 bases). V lost 0 bases, J lost 0 bases, and 6 bases lay in between. The V gene's germline CDR1 is LNHNV and CDR2 YYDKDF (reference sequence). The CDR3 covers 15 residues. The CDR3 region is CATSRDDSSYNEQFF. CDR3 coding DNA: TGTGCCACCAGCAGAGATGACAGCTCCTACAATGAGCAGTTCTTC.

This chain connects TRBV7-9 to TRBJ2-5; TRBD2 aligns across 10 bases. The germline gives CDR1 SEHNR, CDR2 FQNEAQ (reference sequence). There are 15 residues in the CDR3. Trimming took 1 base from V and 3 from J; bases not matched to a gene: 2. CDR3 DNA sequence: TGTGCCAGCAGCTTAGAGCGGGGGGGGAAAGAGACCCAGTACTTC. Encoded protein: CASSLERGGKETQYF.

The CDR3 coding sequence is TGTGCCAGCAGCTTATGGGATGAAGCTTTCTTT. This translates into CASSLWDEAFF. The rearrangement joins TRBV11-2 to TRBJ1-1; D is undetermined. This CDR3 comprises 11 residues. Germline assignment: CDR1 SGHAT and CDR2 FQNNGV. Between the trimmed V and J ends, which lost 2 bases and 7 bases, there was a span of 5 bases.

This clone showed up just a few times. Other DNA variants within this sample encode the same CDR3. The chain couples TRBV6-1 to TRBJ1-1; D might be TRBD1 (5 bases). This CDR3 contains 14 residues. CDR1 is MNHNS, CDR2 SASEGT, per germline. The ends were cut back, 2 bases at V and 4 bases at J, with 11 bases in the middle. The CDR3 region has the DNA TGTGCCAGCAGTGAAATTAGGGGTGGCACTGAAGCTTTCTTT. Protein: CASSEIRGGTEAFF.

This clone has a single count. Sequence at one end of the junction differs from germline and may be a read error. Other DNA variants within this sample encode the same CDR3. V usage is TRBV5-1 and J usage is TRBJ2-1; D may be TRBD1 (5 bases). The CDR3 spans 13 residues. The germline V gene has CDR1 SGHRS and CDR2 YFSETQ. The CDR3 DNA is TGCGCCAGCAGTTTGGCAGGGAACAATGAGCAGTTCTTC. It encodes CASSLAGNNEQFF. The whole variable domain, remainder taken from reference TRBV5-1 and TRBJ2-1, is KAGVTQTPRYLIKTRGQQVTLSCSPISGHRSVSWYQQTPGQGLQFLFEYFSETQRNKGNFPGRFSGRQFSNSRSEMNVSTLELGDSALYLCASSLAGNNEQFFGPGTRLTVL.

The genes are TRBV6-5 and TRBJ2-7, with D hard to call. CDR3 length: 15 residues. V was shortened by 6 bases and J by 0 bases, with 15 bases between the two germline ends. CDR1 is MNHEY, CDR2 SVGAGI, per germline. CDR3 region: CASRKKTLSSYEQYF. The CDR3 nucleotides are TGTGCCAGCAGGAAGAAGACGTTAAGCTCCTACGAGCAGTACTTC.

The V call is TRBV6-6, the J call TRBJ2-1; TRBD2 matches 7 bases. V lost 4 bases, J lost 7 bases, and 13 bases stayed unmatched. Germline CDR1 and CDR2: MNHNY and SVGAGI (reference sequence). This CDR3 has 16 residues. The DNA for the CDR3 is TGTGCCAGCAGTTCCCCCTCTCGCGGGAGAAGGAATGAGCAGTTCTTC. Translation gives CASSSPSRGRRNEQFF.

V and J are TRBV25-1 and TRBJ1-3; unclear D gene. This CDR3 has 11 residues. CDR1 and CDR2 (germline): MGHDK, SYGVNS. V was trimmed by 5 bases and J by 6 bases, leaving 5 bases between them. The CDR3 nucleotides are TGTGCCAGCAGTAGGGTAAACACCATATATTTT. Protein sequence: CASSRVNTIYF.

This chain joins TRBV7-9 and TRBJ2-7; D is unclear. V was trimmed by 0 bases and J by 3 bases, leaving 9 bases between them. The CDR3 spans 14 residues. In germline, CDR1 is SEHNR, CDR2 FQNEAQ (reference sequence). CDR3 protein: CASSLANPDYEQYF. In DNA form, the CDR3 reads TGTGCCAGCAGCTTAGCGAACCCGGACTACGAGCAGTACTTC.

A word on this clone: Within the sample, other DNA sequences also encode this same CDR3. The gene calls are TRBV5-1 and TRBJ2-7; 10 bases agree with TRBD2. Germline V gene lookup returns CDR1 SGHRS and CDR2 YFSETQ. V shed 0 bases and J 4 bases; nucleotides not matched to a gene: 4. This CDR3 contains 15 residues. CDR3 sequence reads: CASSLVASGGYEQYF. The DNA for the CDR3 is TGCGCCAGCAGCTTGGTGGCTAGCGGGGGTTACGAGCAGTACTTC.

CDR3: CASKTGDTDTQYF. DNA for the CDR3: TGTGCCAGCAAGACAGGGGACACAGATACGCAGTATTTT. The chain employs TRBV2 and TRBJ2-3; TRBD1 matches 8 bases. The CDR3 runs 13 residues. The germline V gene has CDR1 SNHLY and CDR2 FYNNEI. J gave up 2 bases and V 7 bases, and 2 bases lay outside the gene matches.

The J gene is TRBJ2-3, the V gene TRBV29-1, with no clear D. In germline, CDR1 is SQVTM, CDR2 ANQGSEA. V gave up 4 bases and J gave up 2 bases, with 10 bases separating them. This CDR3 has 13 residues. CDR3 coding DNA: TGCAGCGTTGTAAAGCGTCCCACAGATACGCAGTATTTT. It encodes CSVVKRPTDTQYF.

This sequence joins TRBV14 and TRBJ2-1; maybe TRBD2 (7 bases). The germline CDR1 and CDR2 sequences are SGHDN and FVKESK. CDR3 length equals 15 residues. V gave up 4 bases and J gave up 3 bases, with 13 bases separating them. DNA of the CDR3: TGTGCCAGCAGCCTGGGCGGGGGCTTCTACAATGAGCAGTTCTTC. This translates into CASSLGGGFYNEQFF.

The rearrangement uses TRBV5-1 and TRBJ2-3; TRBD1 aligns across 7 bases. The trim removed 4 bases at V and 3 bases at J, leaving 8 bases unmatched. CDR1 is SGHRS and CDR2 is YFSETQ in the germline V gene. CDR3 size: 15 residues. For the CDR3, the DNA is TGCGCCAGCAGCGAAGGGACAGCGAATACAGATACGCAGTATTTT. It is translated as CASSEGTANTDTQYF.

The DNA for the CDR3 is TGCGCCAGCAGCTCCCCGGGACTAGCGGGGGGCCGCTCCTACGAGCAGTACTTC. Amino acid sequence: CASSSPGLAGGRSYEQYF. This chain uses TRBV5-1 with TRBJ2-7; 15 bases are a match to TRBD2. Germline loops: CDR1 SGHRS, CDR2 YFSETQ. V was pared by 3 bases and J by 0 bases, with 7 bases of the junction left unmatched. The CDR3 sequence is 18 residues long.